This T cell receptor (beta chain) appears in the sequencing data of a study of cytomegalovirus exposure and HLA in healthy donors. Germline CDR1 is SEHNR and CDR2 is FQNEAQ (reference sequence). CDR3 length: 17 residues. The J segment lost 2 bases and the V segment lost 5 bases, leaving 9 bases of the junction unmatched. The study ran its PCR with 60 Vbeta and 13 Jbeta primers. The data were produced by immunoSEQ multiplex PCR, yet TCRdb's version contains in-frame clones alone and is incomplete. The sample includes some 66,000 clones, roughly 73% of them seen just once. V and J are TRBV7-9 and TRBJ2-5, with TRBD2 matching over 12 bases. The receptor was derived from a man in his forties in good health and CMV-seronegative. The sequenced sample was PBMCs. In nucleotides, the CDR3 is TGTGCCAGCAGCGCCCCTTGGACTAGCGGGGCTCAAGAGACCCAGTACTTC. It codes for CASSAPWTSGAQETQYF.